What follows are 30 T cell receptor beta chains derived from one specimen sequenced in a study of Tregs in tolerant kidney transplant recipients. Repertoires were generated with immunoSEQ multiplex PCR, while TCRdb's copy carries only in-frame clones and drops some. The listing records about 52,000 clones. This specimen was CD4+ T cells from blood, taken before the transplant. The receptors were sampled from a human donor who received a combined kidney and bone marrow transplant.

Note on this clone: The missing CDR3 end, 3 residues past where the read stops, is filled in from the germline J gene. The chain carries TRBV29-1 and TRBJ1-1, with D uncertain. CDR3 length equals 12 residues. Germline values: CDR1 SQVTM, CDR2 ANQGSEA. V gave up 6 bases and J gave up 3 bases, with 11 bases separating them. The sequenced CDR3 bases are TGCAGCGTGGAAAGGTTGGACACTGAA. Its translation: CSVERLDTE. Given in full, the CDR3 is CSVERLDTEAFF. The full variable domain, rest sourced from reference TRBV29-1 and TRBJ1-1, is SAVISQKPSRDICQRGTSLTIQCQVDSQVTMMFWYRQQPGQSLTLIATANQGSEATYESGFVIDKFPISRPNLTFSTLTVSNMSPEDSSIYLCSVERLDTEAFFGQGTRLTVV.

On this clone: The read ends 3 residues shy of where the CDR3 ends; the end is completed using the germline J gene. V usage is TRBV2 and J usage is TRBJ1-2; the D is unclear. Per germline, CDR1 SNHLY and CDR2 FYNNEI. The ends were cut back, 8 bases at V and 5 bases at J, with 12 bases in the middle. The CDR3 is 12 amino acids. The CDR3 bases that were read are TGTGCCAGCGAGGGCCGCGCGTATGGC. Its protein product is CASEGRAYG. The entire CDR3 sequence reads CASEGRAYGYTF.

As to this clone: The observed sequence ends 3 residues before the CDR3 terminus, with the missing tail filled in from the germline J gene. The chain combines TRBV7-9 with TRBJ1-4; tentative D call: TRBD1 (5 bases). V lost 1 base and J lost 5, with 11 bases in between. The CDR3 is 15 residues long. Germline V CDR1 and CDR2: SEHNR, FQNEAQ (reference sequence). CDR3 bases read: TGTGCCAGCAGCTTAGGACAGCAGATCAATGAAAAA. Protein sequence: CASSLGQQINEK. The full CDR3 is CASSLGQQINEKLFF. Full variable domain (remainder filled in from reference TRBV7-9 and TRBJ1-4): DTGVSQNPRHKITKRGQNVTFRCDPISEHNRLYWYRQTLGQGPEFLTYFQNEAQLEKSRLLSDRFSAERPKGSFSTLEIQRTEQGDSAMYLCASSLGQQINEKLFFGSGTQLSVL.

The sequenced CDR3 bases are TGCAGTGCTAGAGGTCCTATCACCGGGGAG. Its protein product is CSARGPITGE. In full, the CDR3 is CSARGPITGELFF. The chain has TRBV20-1 and TRBJ2-2; D is ambiguous. The sequence runs out 3 residues before the end of the CDR3; the remainder is reconstructed from the germline J gene. The CDR3 contains 13 residues. Germline V gene lookup returns CDR1 DFQATT and CDR2 SNEGSKA (reference sequence). Trimming stripped 1 base from V and 4 bases from J, with 7 bases between.

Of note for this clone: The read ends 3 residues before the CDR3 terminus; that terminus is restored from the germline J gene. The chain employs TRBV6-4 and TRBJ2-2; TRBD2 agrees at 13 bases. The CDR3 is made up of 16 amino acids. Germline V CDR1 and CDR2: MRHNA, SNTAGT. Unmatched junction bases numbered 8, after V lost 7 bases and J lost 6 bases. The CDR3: CASMGLAGKGAGELFF. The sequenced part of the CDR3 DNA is TGTGCCAGCATGGGACTAGCGGGGAAGGGTGCCGGGGAG.

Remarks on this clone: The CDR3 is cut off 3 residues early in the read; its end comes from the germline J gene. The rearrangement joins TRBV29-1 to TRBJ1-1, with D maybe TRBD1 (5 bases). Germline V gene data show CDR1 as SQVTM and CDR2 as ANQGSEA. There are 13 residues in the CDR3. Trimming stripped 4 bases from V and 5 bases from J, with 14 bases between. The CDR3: CSVADGGRTEAFF. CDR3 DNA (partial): TGCAGCGTTGCAGACGGGGGTAGGACTGAA.

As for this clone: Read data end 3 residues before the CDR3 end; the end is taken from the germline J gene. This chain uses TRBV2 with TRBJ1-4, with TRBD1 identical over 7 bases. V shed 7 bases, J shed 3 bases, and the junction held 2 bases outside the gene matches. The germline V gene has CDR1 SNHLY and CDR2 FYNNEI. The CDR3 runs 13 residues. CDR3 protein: CASTGQSNEKLFF. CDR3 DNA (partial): TGTGCCAGCACGGGACAGTCTAATGAAAAA.

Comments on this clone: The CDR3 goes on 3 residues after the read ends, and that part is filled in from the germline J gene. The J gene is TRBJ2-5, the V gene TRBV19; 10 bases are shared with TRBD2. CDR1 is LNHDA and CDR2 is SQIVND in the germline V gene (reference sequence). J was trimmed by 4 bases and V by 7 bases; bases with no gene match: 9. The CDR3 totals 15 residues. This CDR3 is CASTSAGGPGETQYF. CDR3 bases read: TGTGCCAGTACCTCAGCGGGAGGGCCTGGAGAGACC.

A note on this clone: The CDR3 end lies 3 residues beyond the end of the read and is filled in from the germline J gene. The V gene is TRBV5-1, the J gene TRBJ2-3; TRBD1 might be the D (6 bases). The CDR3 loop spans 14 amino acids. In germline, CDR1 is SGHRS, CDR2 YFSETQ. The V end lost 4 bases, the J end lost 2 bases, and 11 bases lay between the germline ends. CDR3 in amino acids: CASSPDRPTDTQYF. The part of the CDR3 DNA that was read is TGCGCCAGCAGCCCGGACAGACCCACAGATACG. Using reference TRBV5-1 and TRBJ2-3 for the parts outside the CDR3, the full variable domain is KAGVTQTPRYLIKTRGQQVTLSCSPISGHRSVSWYQQTPGQGLQFLFEYFSETQRNKGNFPGRFSGRQFSNSRSEMNVSTLELGDSALYLCASSPDRPTDTQYFGPGTRLTVL.

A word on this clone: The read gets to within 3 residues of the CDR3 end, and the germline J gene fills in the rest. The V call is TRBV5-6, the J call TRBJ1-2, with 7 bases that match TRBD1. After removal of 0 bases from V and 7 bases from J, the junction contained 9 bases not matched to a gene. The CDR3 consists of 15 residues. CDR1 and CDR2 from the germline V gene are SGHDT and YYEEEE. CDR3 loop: CASSLGQGGWSGYTF. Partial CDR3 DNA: TGTGCCAGCAGCTTGGGGCAGGGGGGATGGAGTGGC.

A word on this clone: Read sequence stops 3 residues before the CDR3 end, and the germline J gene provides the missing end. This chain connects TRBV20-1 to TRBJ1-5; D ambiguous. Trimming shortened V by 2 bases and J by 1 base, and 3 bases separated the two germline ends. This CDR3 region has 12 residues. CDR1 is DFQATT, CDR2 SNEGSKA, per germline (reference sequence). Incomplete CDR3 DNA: TGCAGTGCTAGACGGAGCAATCAGCCC. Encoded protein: CSARRSNQP. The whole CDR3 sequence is CSARRSNQPQHF.

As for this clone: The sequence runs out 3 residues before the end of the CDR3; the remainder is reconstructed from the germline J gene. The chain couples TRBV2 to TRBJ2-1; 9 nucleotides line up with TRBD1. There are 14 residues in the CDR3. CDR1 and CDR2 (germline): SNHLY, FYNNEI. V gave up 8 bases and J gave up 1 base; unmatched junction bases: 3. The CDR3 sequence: CASSGQGSYNEQFF. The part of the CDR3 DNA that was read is TGTGCCAGCTCGGGACAGGGTTCCTACAATGAG.

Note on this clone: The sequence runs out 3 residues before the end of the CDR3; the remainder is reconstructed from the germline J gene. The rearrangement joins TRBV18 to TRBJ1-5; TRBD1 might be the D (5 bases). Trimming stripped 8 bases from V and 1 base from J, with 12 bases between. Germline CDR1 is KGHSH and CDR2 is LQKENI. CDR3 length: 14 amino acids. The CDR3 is CASPPEGSNQPQHF. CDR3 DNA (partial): TGTGCCAGCCCCCCCGAGGGGAGCAATCAGCCC.

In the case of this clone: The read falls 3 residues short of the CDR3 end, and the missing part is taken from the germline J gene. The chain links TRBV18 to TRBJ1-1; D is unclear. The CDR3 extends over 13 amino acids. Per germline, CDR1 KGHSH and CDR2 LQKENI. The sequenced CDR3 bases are TGTGCCAGCTCACCACCGGCAGGCAGCCAA. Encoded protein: CASSPPAGSQ. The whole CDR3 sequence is CASSPPAGSQAFF.

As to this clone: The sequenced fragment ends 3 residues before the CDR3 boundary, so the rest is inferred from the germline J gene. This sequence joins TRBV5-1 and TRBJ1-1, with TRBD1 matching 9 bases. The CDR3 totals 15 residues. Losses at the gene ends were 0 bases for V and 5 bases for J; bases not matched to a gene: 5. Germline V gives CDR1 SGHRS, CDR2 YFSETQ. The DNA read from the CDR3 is TGCGCCAGCAGCTTGGGGGGACAGGGTGGTACTGAA. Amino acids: CASSLGGQGGTE. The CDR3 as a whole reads CASSLGGQGGTEAFF.

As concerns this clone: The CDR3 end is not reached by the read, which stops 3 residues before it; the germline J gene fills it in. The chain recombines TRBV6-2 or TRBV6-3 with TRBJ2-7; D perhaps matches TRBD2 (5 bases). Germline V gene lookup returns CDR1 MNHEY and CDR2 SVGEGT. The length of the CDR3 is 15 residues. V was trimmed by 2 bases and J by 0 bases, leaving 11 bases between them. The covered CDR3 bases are TGTGCCAGCAGTTACGGCGGGTTTGACTCCTACGAG. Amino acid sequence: CASSYGGFDSYE. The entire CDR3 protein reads CASSYGGFDSYEQYF.

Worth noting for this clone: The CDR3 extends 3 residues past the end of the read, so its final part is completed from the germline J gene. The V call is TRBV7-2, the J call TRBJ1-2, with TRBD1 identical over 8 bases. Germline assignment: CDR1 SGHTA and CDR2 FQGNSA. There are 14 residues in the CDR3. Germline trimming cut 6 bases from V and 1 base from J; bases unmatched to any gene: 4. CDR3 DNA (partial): TGTGCCAGCAGACGGGACAGGCGTAACTATGGC. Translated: CASRRDRRNYG. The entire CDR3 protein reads CASRRDRRNYGYTF.

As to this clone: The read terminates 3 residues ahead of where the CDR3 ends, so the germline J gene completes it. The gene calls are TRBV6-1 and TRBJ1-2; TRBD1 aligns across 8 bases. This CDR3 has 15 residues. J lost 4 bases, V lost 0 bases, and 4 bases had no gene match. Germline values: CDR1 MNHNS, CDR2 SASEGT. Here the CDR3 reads CASSEASDRVYGYTF. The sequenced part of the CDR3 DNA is TGTGCCAGCAGTGAAGCTTCGGACAGGGTCTATGGC.

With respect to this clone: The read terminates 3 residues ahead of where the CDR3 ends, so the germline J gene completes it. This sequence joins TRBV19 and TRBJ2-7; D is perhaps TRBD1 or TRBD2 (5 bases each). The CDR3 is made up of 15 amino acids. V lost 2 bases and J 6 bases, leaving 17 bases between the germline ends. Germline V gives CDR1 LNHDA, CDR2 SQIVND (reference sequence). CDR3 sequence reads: CASSISGSNGREQYF. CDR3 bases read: TGTGCCAGTAGTATATCAGGGAGCAACGGACGCGAG.

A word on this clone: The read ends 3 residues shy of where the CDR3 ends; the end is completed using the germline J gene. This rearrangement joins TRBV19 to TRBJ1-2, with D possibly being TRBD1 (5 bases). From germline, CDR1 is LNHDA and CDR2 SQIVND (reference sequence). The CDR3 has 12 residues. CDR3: CASSTQGGGYTF. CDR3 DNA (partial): TGTGCCAGTAGTACCCAGGGAGGCGGC. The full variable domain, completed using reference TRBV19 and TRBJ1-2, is DGGITQSPKYLFRKEGQNVTLSCEQNLNHDAMYWYRQDPGQGLRLIYYSQIVNDFQKGDIAEGYSVSREKKESFPLTVTSAQKNPTAFYLCASSTQGGGYTFGSGTRLTVV.

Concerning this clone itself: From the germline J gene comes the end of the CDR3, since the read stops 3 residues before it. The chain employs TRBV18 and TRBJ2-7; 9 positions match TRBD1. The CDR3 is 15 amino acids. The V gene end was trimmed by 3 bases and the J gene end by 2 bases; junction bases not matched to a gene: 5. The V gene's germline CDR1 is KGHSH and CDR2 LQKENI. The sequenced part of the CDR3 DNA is TGTGCCAGCTCACCCCCCGGGACAGGGACCTACGAG. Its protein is CASSPPGTGTYE. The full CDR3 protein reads CASSPPGTGTYEQYF. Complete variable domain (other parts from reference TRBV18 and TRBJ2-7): NAGVMQNPRHLVRRRGQEARLRCSPMKGHSHVYWYRQLPEEGLKFMVYLQKENIIDESGMPKERFSAEFPKEGPSILRIQQVVRGDSAAYFCASSPPGTGTYEQYFGPGTRLTVT.

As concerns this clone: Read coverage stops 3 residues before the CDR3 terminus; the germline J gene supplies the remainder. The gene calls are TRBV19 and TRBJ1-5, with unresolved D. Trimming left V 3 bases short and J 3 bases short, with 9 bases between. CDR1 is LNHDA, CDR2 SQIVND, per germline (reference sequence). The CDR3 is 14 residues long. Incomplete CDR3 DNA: TGTGCCAGTAGTATTGCGGGCAACAATCAGCCC. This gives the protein CASSIAGNNQP. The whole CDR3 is CASSIAGNNQPQHF.

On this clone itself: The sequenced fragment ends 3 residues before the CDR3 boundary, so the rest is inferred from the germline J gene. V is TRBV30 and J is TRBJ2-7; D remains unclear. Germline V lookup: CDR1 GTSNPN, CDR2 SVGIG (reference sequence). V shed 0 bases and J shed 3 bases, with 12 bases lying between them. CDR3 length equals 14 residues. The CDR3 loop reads CAWSVLGSFYEQYF. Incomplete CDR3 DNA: TGTGCCTGGAGTGTACTGGGTAGCTTCTACGAG.

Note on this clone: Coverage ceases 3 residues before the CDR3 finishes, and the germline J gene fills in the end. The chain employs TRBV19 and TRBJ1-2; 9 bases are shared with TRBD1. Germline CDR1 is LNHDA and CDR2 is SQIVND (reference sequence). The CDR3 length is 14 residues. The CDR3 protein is CASQPYRGRGGYTF. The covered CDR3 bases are TGTGCCAGCCAACCCTACAGGGGGCGCGGAGGC. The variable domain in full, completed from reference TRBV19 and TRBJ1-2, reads DGGITQSPKYLFRKEGQNVTLSCEQNLNHDAMYWYRQDPGQGLRLIYYSQIVNDFQKGDIAEGYSVSREKKESFPLTVTSAQKNPTAFYLCASQPYRGRGGYTFGSGTRLTVV.

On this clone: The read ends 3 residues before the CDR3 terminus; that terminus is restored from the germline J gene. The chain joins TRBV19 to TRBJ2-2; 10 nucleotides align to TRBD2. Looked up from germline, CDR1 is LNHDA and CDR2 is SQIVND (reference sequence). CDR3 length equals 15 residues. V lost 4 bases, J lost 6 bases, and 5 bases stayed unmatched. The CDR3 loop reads CASSTRGTSAGELFF. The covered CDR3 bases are TGTGCCAGTAGTACTCGAGGGACTAGCGCCGGGGAG.

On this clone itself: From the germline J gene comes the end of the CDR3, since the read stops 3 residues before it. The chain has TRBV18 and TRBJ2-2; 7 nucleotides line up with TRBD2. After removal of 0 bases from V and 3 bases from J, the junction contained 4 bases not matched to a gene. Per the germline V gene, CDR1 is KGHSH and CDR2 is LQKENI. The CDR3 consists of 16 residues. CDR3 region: CASSPPGGGDTGELFF. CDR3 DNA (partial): TGTGCCAGCTCACCACCCGGCGGGGGAGACACCGGGGAG. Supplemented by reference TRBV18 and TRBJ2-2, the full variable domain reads NAGVMQNPRHLVRRRGQEARLRCSPMKGHSHVYWYRQLPEEGLKFMVYLQKENIIDESGMPKERFSAEFPKEGPSILRIQQVVRGDSAAYFCASSPPGGGDTGELFFGEGSRLTVL.

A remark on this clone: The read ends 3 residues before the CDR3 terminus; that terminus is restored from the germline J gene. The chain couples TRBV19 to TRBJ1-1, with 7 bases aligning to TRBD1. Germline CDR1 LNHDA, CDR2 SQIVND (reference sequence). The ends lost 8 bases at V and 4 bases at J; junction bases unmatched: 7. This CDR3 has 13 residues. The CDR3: CASLLQGTTEAFF. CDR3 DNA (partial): TGTGCCAGTCTTTTACAGGGGACCACTGAA. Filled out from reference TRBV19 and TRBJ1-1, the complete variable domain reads DGGITQSPKYLFRKEGQNVTLSCEQNLNHDAMYWYRQDPGQGLRLIYYSQIVNDFQKGDIAEGYSVSREKKESFPLTVTSAQKNPTAFYLCASLLQGTTEAFFGQGTRLTVV.

Incomplete CDR3 DNA: TGCAGTGCAAGGGGGGGACCCAATCAGCCC. This codes for CSARGGPNQP. Given in full, the CDR3 is CSARGGPNQPQHF. The V gene is TRBV20-1, the J gene TRBJ1-5; maybe TRBD1 (6 bases). The read halts 3 residues ahead of the CDR3 end, with the missing end drawn from the germline J gene. V lost 6 bases and J 3 bases, leaving 12 bases between the germline ends. Germline V CDR1 and CDR2: DFQATT, SNEGSKA (reference sequence). The CDR3 loop spans 13 amino acids.

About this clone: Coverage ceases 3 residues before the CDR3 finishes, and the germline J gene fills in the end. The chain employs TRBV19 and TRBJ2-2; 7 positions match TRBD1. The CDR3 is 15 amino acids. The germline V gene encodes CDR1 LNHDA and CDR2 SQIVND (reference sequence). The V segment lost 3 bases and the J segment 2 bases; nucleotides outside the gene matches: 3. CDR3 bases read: TGTGCCAGTAGTATTACAGGGGCAAACACCGGGGAG. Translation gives CASSITGANTGE. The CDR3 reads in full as CASSITGANTGELFF.

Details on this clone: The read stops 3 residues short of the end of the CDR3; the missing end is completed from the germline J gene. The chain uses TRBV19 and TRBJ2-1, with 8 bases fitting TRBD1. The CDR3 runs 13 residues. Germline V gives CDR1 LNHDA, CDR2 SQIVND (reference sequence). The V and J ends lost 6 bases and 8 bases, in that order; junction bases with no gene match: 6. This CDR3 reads CASRQGAQDEQFF. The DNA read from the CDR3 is TGTGCCAGTAGGCAGGGGGCGCAGGATGAG.